A selection of T cell receptor beta chains follows, all from one sample in a study of T cells in Graves' hyperthyroidism and ophthalmopathy. TCRdb reprocessed the multiplex PCR reads via MiXCR and lists one record per CDR3 protein. The table lists roughly 380,000 distinct CDR3 sequences, more than 11% of them singletons. Sequenced sample: blood. These receptors all come from a woman between 55 and 75 years old with Graves' hyperthyroidism. CDR3s include the opening cysteine and the closing phenylalanine or tryptophan. A D gene is named only where the DNA matches it firmly. Clone size is shown for a subset of rows, as once, few, many or a class of expanded clone.

cdr3_nt	cdr3_aa	j_call	clone_size	d_call	v_call
TGTGCCAGCAGTTCCGGGAGGCCAGTGACCGGGGAGCTGTTTTTT	CASSSGRPVTGELFF	TRBJ2-2	.	TRBD2	TRBV6-1
TGTGCCAGTAGTATCAGTTACAATGAGCAGTTCTTC	CASSISYNEQFF	TRBJ2-1	once	.	TRBV19
TGTGCCAGCAGCCAAGCTAGGGGGCGGTACACCGGGGAGCTGTTTTTT	CASSQARGRYTGELFF	TRBJ2-2	many	TRBD1	TRBV3-1
TGTGCCAGCAGCCCCAAAGGGGGAGGCACTGAAGCTTTCTTT	CASSPKGGGTEAFF	TRBJ1-1	many	.	TRBV11-1
TGTGCCAGCTGTCTTCTCCCGGGACTAAACTCCTACGAGCAGTACTTC	CASCLLPGLNSYEQYF	TRBJ2-7	many	TRBD2	TRBV2
TGTGCCAGCAGGAGGACTTATGTAGACCAAGAGACCCAGTACTTC	CASRRTYVDQETQYF	TRBJ2-5	many	.	TRBV6-1
TGTGCCAGCAGCCCCTGGTCGGCCTACGAGCAGTACTTC	CASSPWSAYEQYF	TRBJ2-7	many	.	TRBV7-2
TGTGCCAGCAGCGAGGCTAGCGGACTTAGGACCTACAATGAGCAGTTCTTC	CASSEASGLRTYNEQFF	TRBJ2-1	many	TRBD2	TRBV9
TGTGCCAGCGGCCAAGGAGGAGCCGGGACTAGCTTGTTCAATGAGCAGTTCTTC	CASGQGGAGTSLFNEQFF	TRBJ2-1	many	TRBD2	TRBV3-1
TGTGCCAGCAGCTCCGGGCTCAATGAAAAACTGTTTTTT	CASSSGLNEKLFF	TRBJ1-4	.	.	TRBV7-9
TGTGCCAGCAGGGGTGGTGGGAGCACTGAAGCTTTCTTT	CASRGGGSTEAFF	TRBJ1-1	few	.	TRBV9
TGCAGTGCTAGCCGGCAATCCCGGCCCTACAATGAGCAGTTCTTC	CSASRQSRPYNEQFF	TRBJ2-1	.	.	TRBV20-1
TGTGCCAGCAGTGGGGGCAGAGACACAGATACGCAGTATTTT	CASSGGRDTDTQYF	TRBJ2-3	many	.	TRBV27
TGTGCCAGCAGTTTGGGGACTAGCGGGAGGGCCGAGCAGTACTTC	CASSLGTSGRAEQYF	TRBJ2-7	.	TRBD2	TRBV7-3
TGTGCCAGCAGCCTCCGGACAGGGACTGGAAACACCATATATTTT	CASSLRTGTGNTIYF	TRBJ1-3	few	TRBD1	TRBV5-5
TGCGCCAGCAGGGGGACAGGGGGTGAAAAACTGTTTTTT	CASRGTGGEKLFF	TRBJ1-4	few	TRBD1	TRBV5-1
TGCGCCAGCAGCCAAGACCAGGGCAATCAGCCCCAGCATTTT	CASSQDQGNQPQHF	TRBJ1-5	few	.	TRBV4-1
TGTGCCAGCAGCTTCCAGGGCGACAATCAGCCCCAGCATTTT	CASSFQGDNQPQHF	TRBJ1-5	many	.	TRBV7-9
TGCAGCGTTGAAGGAGTCTACAATGAGCAGTTCTTC	CSVEGVYNEQFF	TRBJ2-1	few	.	TRBV29-1
TGCGCCAGCAGCTCCCGGACAGGGACTAACACTGAAGCTTTCTTT	CASSSRTGTNTEAFF	TRBJ1-1	many	TRBD1	TRBV5-1
TGTGCCACCAGTGATTTGATTAGCGGGAGTAGGAATGAGCAGTTCTTC	CATSDLISGSRNEQFF	TRBJ2-1	few	TRBD2	TRBV24-1